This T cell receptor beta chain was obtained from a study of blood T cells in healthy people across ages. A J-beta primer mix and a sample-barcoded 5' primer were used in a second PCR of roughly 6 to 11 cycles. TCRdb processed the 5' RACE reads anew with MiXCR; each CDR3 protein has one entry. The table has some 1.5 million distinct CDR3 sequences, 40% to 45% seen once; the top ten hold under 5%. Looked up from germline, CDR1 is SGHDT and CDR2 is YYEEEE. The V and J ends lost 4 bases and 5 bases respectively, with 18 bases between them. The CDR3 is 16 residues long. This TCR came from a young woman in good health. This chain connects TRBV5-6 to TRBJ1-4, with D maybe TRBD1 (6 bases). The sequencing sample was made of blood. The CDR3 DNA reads TGTGCCAGCAGCATGGATGCAGGGGCGCAGAATGAAAAACTGTTTTTT. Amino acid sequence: CASSMDAGAQNEKLFF.